The clone carrying this TCR beta chain has at least ten counts. The sample belongs to a study of early T cells in non-severe SARS-CoV-2 infection. TCRdb ran MiXCR on the 5' RACE reads and lists one entry per CDR3 protein. This sample has around 77,000 distinct CDR3 sequences, with 9% to 15% found just once. The V end lost 6 bases, the J end lost 0 bases, and 4 bases lay between the germline ends. The CDR3 has 12 residues. This sequence originates from an adult who was a healthcare worker with PCR-confirmed SARS-CoV-2 infection or an uninfected control (not recorded which). The donor label of this sample is uncertain. This chain joins TRBV12-3 or TRBV12-4 and TRBJ2-3; D remains ambiguous. The source was whole blood, collected at baseline. The CDR3, as DNA: TGTGCCAGCAGCCCTAGCACAGATACGCAGTATTTT. Amino acids: CASSPSTDTQYF.